This record looks at one T cell receptor beta chain sequence and its context. What antigen it recognizes has not been identified. Base qualities are not provided; no much larger clone lies one nucleotide away. The same CDR3 is also encoded by other DNA sequences in this sample. The record originates from a study of shared clonotypes between healthy human individuals (dated by TCRdb to the early 2020s). For context, the study as a whole: The cohort comprised a couple of women and a few men aged 18 to 49 years. To increase sequencing depth and limit assay-specific biases, TCR repertoire library preparation and sequencing were carried out by different laboratories using diverse techniques. For each donor, CD4 naive and CD4 memory were each run on three plates, CD8 naive on two plates, and CD8 memory on one plate. Between about 0.8 and 9 billion PBMCs per donor were obtained by leukapheresis. The study deeply sequenced blood TCR repertoires of about 5 healthy adults to estimate repertoire size and the extent of clonotype sharing between individuals.

Broader findings and caveats from the paper: Based on pairwise subsampling, the degree of clonotype sharing among donors was expected to be affected by sequencing depth. Sampling was restricted to blood, and TCR repertoires in tissues likely differ from the TCR repertoires found in blood. Because the study included a small number of donors, the genetic and exposure-history diversity represented was limited. Naive subsets generally had larger estimated clonotype richness than memory subsets. Even with the large sequencing depth, rarefaction of the sorted-subset datasets indicated that sequencing was incomplete. Across four donors, around 5% of naive CD4, around 3.3% of naive CD8, approximately 2.5% of memory CD4, and 0.4% of memory CD8 clonotypes were shared. Compared with non-shared clonotypes, the clonotypes found in all four sorted-subset donors had higher generation probabilities.

Using the deep immunoSEQ assay, multiplex PCR amplified TCR CDR3 regions from genomic DNA. Genomic DNA extracted from each cell subset was distributed evenly over all wells of several immunoSEQ 96-well plates, and each plate served as one replicate. For sorted subsets, approximately 190 ng of genomic DNA, equivalent to tens of thousands of T cell genomes, went into each replicate PCR. The purified libraries were quantified using a Qubit 3.0 fluorometer, sized with a Bioanalyzer 2100, and then quantified again using the KAPA Library Quantification kit. A separate single-read 150-cycle Illumina NextSeq 550 flow cell was used to sequence each immunoSEQ 96-well plate. Per the authors' processing: The immunoSEQ output contained only junctional sequences without quality scores, so filtering could not match that applied to full-length reads. Sequences were annotated with PyIR, a Python wrapper for IgBLAST v1.9, and V/J genes and CDR3 were assigned using IMGT germline references. Any read was removed if the V/J assignment was weak (E-value above 1e-6), the CDR3 was missing, or the read contained stop codons, out-of-frame junctions, or ambiguous translated residues. V3J clonotypes were defined as sequences sharing the same inferred V gene, J gene, and CDR3 amino acid sequence. Percentage overlap between repertoires was calculated by dividing the number of shared unique clonotypes by the size of the smaller repertoire. Three approaches were used to assess repertoire richness: RTK rarefaction, the Chao1 estimator, and Recon v2.1 estimates of unobserved clonotypes. OLGA was used to compute generation probabilities for all TCRbeta clonotypes that the gDNA method yielded from a few donors. TCRdb took over this immuneACCESS table, retaining in-frame rearrangements with V and J assigned. Such tables are incomplete; in checked studies, under half of the missing clones stem from an unresolved V gene, and the remainder is unexplained. D and trimming come from the DNA, and the V and J calls and clone size come from that table. The sample records about 1.1 million clones, around 78% of which are singletons. The ten largest make up 0.5% to 0.65% of the sample.

Healthy HIV-negative adults with no recently reported acute infections or vaccinations were included as donors. Only Caucasian adults living in Nashville, Tennessee, USA were represented among the donors. CD4+ T cells were enriched through magnetic negative selection, after which naive cells were positively selected on CD45RA and the remaining negative fraction served as the memory subset. Blood was collected by leukapheresis, and PBMCs were isolated by Ficoll-Histopaque density gradient centrifugation and then cryopreserved in liquid nitrogen vapor phase. Analytical flow cytometry was used to check the purity and quantity of every magnetically sorted T cell population. Genomic DNA was isolated from each sorted fraction and quantified by UV absorbance on a Nanodrop 2000c. Trimming at the junction amounts to 5 bases on V and 5 bases on J, and the germline ends lie 6 bases apart. The germline V gene encodes CDR1 MDHEN and CDR2 SYDVKM. The CDR3 holds 11 amino acids from the cysteine to the phenylalanine. The DNA shown is the 33-base CDR3, in frame from base 1.

The sequencing sample was made of memory CD4+ T cells from PBMCs. The cell subset or site label, as the study defines it: CD45RA-negative fraction. The V and J genes are TRBV28 and TRBJ1-2, with no confidently assigned D gene. This TCR derives from a young man in good health. Some clones in this sample may be carry-over from other donors' samples. In nucleotides, the sequence is TGTGCCAGCAGTGGCAGATATGGCTACACCTTC. Its translation reads: CASSGRYGYTF.